The clone carrying this T cell receptor (beta chain) was counted at least ten times. What it binds is unknown. The CDR3 sequence is 17 residues long. Germline V lookup: CDR1 SNHLY, CDR2 FYNNEI. Trimming took 7 bases from V and 1 from J, leaving 20 bases between them. Clones were read by immunoSEQ multiplex PCR, and TCRdb kept only the in-frame ones, dropping some. In total the sample includes under 45,000 clones, none of them seen once. The data are from a study of T cells after posttransplantation cyclophosphamide. General study results and limits: Donor CD8+ memory clones often dominated recipient blood repertoires at later times.

This sequence was found in a man aged 30 to 39 in good health and a related stem cell transplant donor. Sequencing used PBMCs. The V gene is TRBV2, the J gene TRBJ1-5, with D perhaps TRBD1 (5 bases). CDR3 loop: CASTVGPTWESNQPQHF. The CDR3 region has the DNA TGTGCCAGCACCGTGGGGCCGACCTGGGAGAGCAATCAGCCCCAGCATTTT. The complete variable domain, with remaining parts taken from reference TRBV2 and TRBJ1-5, reads EPEVTQTPSHQVTQMGQEVILRCVPISNHLYFYWYRQILGQKVEFLVSFYNNEISEKSEIFDDQFSVERPDGSNFTLKIRSTKLEDSAMYFCASTVGPTWESNQPQHFGDGTRLSIL.